A single sample is the source of the 25 T cell receptor beta chains below, sequenced in a study of T-cell reconstitution after alpha-beta-depleted transplantation in children. Preparing the TCRbeta library involved the use of unique molecular identifiers. TCRdb re-called the PCR reads through MiXCR, storing one row per CDR3 protein. Among a few hundred thousand distinct CDR3 sequences, 25% to 30% were seen once, and the ten largest hold about 35%. The material sequenced was PBMCs, taken before TCRalphabeta/CD19-depleted stem cell transplant. The receptors were sampled from a boy younger than two with Wiskott-Aldrich syndrome, due to receive a stem cell transplant.

The chain combines TRBV20-1 with TRBJ2-2; D remains ambiguous. This CDR3 contains 15 residues. CDR1 and CDR2 from the germline V gene are DFQATT and SNEGSKA (reference sequence). V lost 3 bases and J 0 bases, leaving 11 bases between the germline ends. The CDR3 region is CSASSQRANTGELFF. The CDR3 DNA reads TGCAGTGCTAGTTCCCAACGGGCGAACACCGGGGAGCTGTTTTTT.

The chain is built from TRBV20-1 and TRBJ2-5; D not resolved. From germline, CDR1 is DFQATT and CDR2 SNEGSKA (reference sequence). Deletions cut 0 bases from V and 5 bases from J, with 10 bases between. The CDR3 spans 13 residues. The CDR3 DNA is TGCAGTGCTAGAGATCCCACGTCCGAGACCCAGTACTTC. This codes for CSARDPTSETQYF.

The chain recombines TRBV29-1 with TRBJ1-1; D remains ambiguous. Germline V gene sequence: CDR1 SQVTM, CDR2 ANQGSEA. CDR3 length equals 12 residues. V shed 3 bases and J shed 0 bases, with 5 bases lying between them. The CDR3 sequence is CSVDALNTEAFF. CDR3 DNA: TGCAGCGTTGACGCCCTGAACACTGAAGCTTTCTTT.

The chain recombines TRBV11-2 with TRBJ2-7, with TRBD2 matching over 13 bases. This CDR3 comprises 15 residues. Germline V gene data show CDR1 as SGHAT and CDR2 as FQNNGV. J lost 6 bases, V lost 7 bases, and 9 bases had no gene match. DNA for the CDR3: TGTGCCAGCAACCCCATGACTAGCGGGAGGTTCGAGCAGTACTTC. Translation: CASNPMTSGRFEQYF.

V is TRBV6-1 and J is TRBJ1-1; no definite D call. The CDR3 totals 15 residues. Germline loops: CDR1 MNHNS, CDR2 SASEGT. Trimming left V 6 bases short and J 0 bases short, with 14 bases between. The CDR3 is CASRRSGQLNTEAFF. The DNA of the CDR3 is TGTGCCAGCAGGAGGAGCGGGCAGTTGAACACTGAAGCTTTCTTT.

This chain connects TRBV5-1 to TRBJ2-1; D possibly uses TRBD1 or TRBD2 (5 bases each). Germline V CDR1 and CDR2: SGHRS, YFSETQ. V gave up 2 bases and J gave up 6 bases, with 18 bases separating them. CDR3 size: 16 residues. CDR3 bases: TGCGCCAGCAGCTTATCCCCGGAAAGGGGAGTCAATGAGCAGTTCTTC. Its protein product is CASSLSPERGVNEQFF.

This clonotype turned up a few times. V usage is TRBV29-1 and J usage is TRBJ2-6; 7 nucleotides align to TRBD1. Germline values: CDR1 SQVTM, CDR2 ANQGSEA. The CDR3 is 13 amino acids. V dropped 6 bases and J dropped 2; count of bases not matched to a gene: 1. CDR3 region: CSVQGAGANVLTF. CDR3 nucleotide sequence: TGCAGCGTCCAGGGGGCTGGGGCCAACGTCCTGACTTTC. Full variable domain (missing parts from reference TRBV29-1 and TRBJ2-6): SAVISQKPSRDICQRGTSLTIQCQVDSQVTMMFWYRQQPGQSLTLIATANQGSEATYESGFVIDKFPISRPNLTFSTLTVSNMSPEDSSIYLCSVQGAGANVLTFGAGSRLTVL.

This clonotype was seen a few times. The V and J genes are TRBV11-2 and TRBJ2-1; 8 bases are shared with TRBD1. Trimming took 1 base from V and 9 from J; bases not matched to a gene: 14. CDR3 length equals 17 residues. The germline CDR1 and CDR2 sequences are SGHAT and FQNNGV. The CDR3 DNA reads TGTGCCAGCAGCTTAGTAGTCGGACAGGGTATTCTTGGTGAGCAGTTCTTC. This gives the protein CASSLVVGQGILGEQFF.

This clonotype was counted only a few times. The chain carries TRBV20-1 and TRBJ2-1; D possibly corresponds to TRBD2 (5 bases). Trimming pared 3 bases from V and 5 bases from J, leaving 11 bases between. In germline, CDR1 is DFQATT, CDR2 SNEGSKA (reference sequence). This CDR3 contains 13 residues. The CDR3 loop reads CSASSDWNNEQFF. The CDR3 DNA is TGCAGTGCTAGTTCGGACTGGAACAATGAGCAGTTCTTC.

This clonotype was observed a handful of times. The J gene is TRBJ2-1, the V gene TRBV5-1, with TRBD1 matching over 12 bases. Trimming cost V 5 bases and J 8 bases; bases outside gene matches: 8. The CDR3 covers 15 residues. Germline V gene sequence: CDR1 SGHRS, CDR2 YFSETQ. CDR3 residues: CASSRDRGLGDEQFF. The CDR3 DNA follows: TGCGCCAGCAGTCGGGACAGGGGGCTTGGGGATGAGCAGTTCTTC.

The chain joins TRBV29-1 to TRBJ1-1; D ambiguous. Trimming left V 7 bases short and J 1 base short, with 13 bases between. The CDR3 contains 13 residues. Germline-derived CDR1 and CDR2 are SQVTM and ANQGSEA. In nucleotides, the CDR3 is TGCAGCGCCTCAGACTGGGGGAACACTGAAGCTTTCTTT. It translates to CSASDWGNTEAFF. Full variable domain (missing parts from reference TRBV29-1 and TRBJ1-1): SAVISQKPSRDICQRGTSLTIQCQVDSQVTMMFWYRQQPGQSLTLIATANQGSEATYESGFVIDKFPISRPNLTFSTLTVSNMSPEDSSIYLCSASDWGNTEAFFGQGTRLTVV.

This clonotype has a handful of counts. The chain uses TRBV28 and TRBJ1-1; the D is unclear. Looked up from germline, CDR1 is MDHEN and CDR2 is SYDVKM. V was cut by 6 bases and J by 0 bases, with 8 bases left in between. The CDR3 has 13 residues. In DNA form, the CDR3 reads TGTGCCAGCAGACGGGCCCTGAACACTGAAGCTTTCTTT. This gives the protein CASRRALNTEAFF.

The V and J genes are TRBV9 and TRBJ2-1; 8 bases align to TRBD2. This CDR3 spans 16 amino acids. The junction had 10 bases not matched to a gene; V was cut back by 0 bases and J by 8 bases. Germline V CDR1 and CDR2: SGDLS, YYNGEE. The CDR3 here is CASSVVSGGPAHEQFF. In DNA, the CDR3 is TGTGCCAGCAGCGTAGTCTCGGGAGGGCCCGCACATGAGCAGTTCTTC. The variable domain in full, completed from reference TRBV9 and TRBJ2-1, reads DSGVTQTPKHLITATGQRVTLRCSPRSGDLSVYWYQQSLDQGLQFLIQYYNGEERAKGNILERFSAQQFPDLHSELNLSSLELGDSALYFCASSVVSGGPAHEQFFGPGTRLTVL.

The rearrangement uses TRBV7-2 and TRBJ1-2; D is undetermined. CDR3 size: 14 residues. The V gene lost 5 bases and the J gene lost 2 bases, with 12 bases spanning the gap. In germline, CDR1 is SGHTA, CDR2 FQGNSA. The chain's CDR3 is CASSPFVTNYGYTF. The CDR3 coding sequence is TGTGCCAGCAGCCCCTTTGTAACCAACTATGGCTACACCTTC.

In this sample, this clonotype turned up a few times. The V and J genes are TRBV10-3 and TRBJ2-7; no clear D. Trimming removed 5 bases from V and 2 bases from J, with 10 bases in between. This CDR3 has 13 amino acids. The germline gives CDR1 ENHRY, CDR2 SYGVKD. The CDR3 sequence: CAISRLAAYEQYF. The CDR3, as DNA: TGTGCCATCAGTCGCCTCGCTGCCTACGAGCAGTACTTC.

This clonotype was seen a handful of times. J is TRBJ2-3 and V is TRBV28; D uncertain. Trimming left V 2 bases short and J 1 base short, with 10 bases between. Per germline, CDR1 MDHEN and CDR2 SYDVKM. The CDR3 length is 15 residues. CDR3 bases: TGTGCCAGCAGTTTAGCCAGCGTGGGCACAGATACGCAGTATTTT. Amino acid sequence: CASSLASVGTDTQYF.

This clonotype has a handful of counts. This sequence joins TRBV27 and TRBJ1-4; 10 nucleotides match TRBD1. J was trimmed by 10 bases and V by 8 bases; bases with no gene match: 7. Per germline, CDR1 MNHEY and CDR2 SMNVEV (reference sequence). This CDR3 comprises 13 residues. The DNA for the CDR3 is TGTGCCAGCCATGGACAGGGGGAGTCAAAACTGTTTTTT. Amino acid sequence: CASHGQGESKLFF.

J is TRBJ2-2 and V is TRBV20-1; unclear D gene. This CDR3 is 14 amino acids long. Looked up from germline, CDR1 is DFQATT and CDR2 is SNEGSKA (reference sequence). The V and J ends lost 1 base and 7 bases respectively, with 13 bases between them. The CDR3: CSARVRRAGGELFF. CDR3 coding DNA: TGCAGTGCTAGAGTGCGGCGCGCCGGCGGGGAGCTGTTTTTT.

This chain links TRBV7-2 with TRBJ2-7; D is perhaps TRBD2 (6 bases). CDR1 is SGHTA, CDR2 FQGNSA, per germline. The CDR3 has 15 amino acids. Trimming removed 5 bases at V and 4 bases at J, with 18 bases between. CDR3 coding DNA: TGTGCCAGCAGCCCGATGGGGCGGGATTCGTACGAGCAGTACTTC. Protein: CASSPMGRDSYEQYF.

For the CDR3, the DNA is TGTGCCAGCAGCTTAGTACGCGGGGGTAATTCACCCCTCCACTTT. Its protein is CASSLVRGGNSPLHF. The V call is TRBV7-2, the J call TRBJ1-6, with D maybe TRBD1 (5 bases). There are 15 residues in the CDR3. Trimming took 1 base from V and 6 from J, leaving 10 bases between them. Germline values: CDR1 SGHTA, CDR2 FQGNSA.

The CDR3, as DNA: TGTGCCAGCAGTTTACGGGGGCCTCTGGAGACCCAGTACTTC. Translating gives CASSLRGPLETQYF. The chain has TRBV12-3 or TRBV12-4 and TRBJ2-5; the D call may be TRBD1 or TRBD2 (6 bases each). The germline V and J ends were trimmed by 2 bases and 5 bases, with 12 bases remaining between them. The CDR3 has 14 residues.

The sample holds a few counts of this clonotype. V usage is TRBV28 and J usage is TRBJ2-2, with TRBD1 matching 11 bases. The CDR3 has 16 amino acids. From germline, CDR1 is MDHEN and CDR2 SYDVKM. Trimming at V came to 9 bases and at J to 4 bases, leaving 10 bases not matched to a gene. CDR3 DNA sequence: TGTGCCAGTACTCCTGCGGGACAGGGGGTCACCGGGGAGCTGTTTTTT. Protein: CASTPAGQGVTGELFF.

This clonotype has a handful of counts. This chain uses TRBV20-1 with TRBJ2-1; 7 bases align to TRBD2. Unmatched junction bases numbered 7, after V lost 2 bases and J lost 6 bases. The CDR3 consists of 14 residues. Germline V lookup: CDR1 DFQATT, CDR2 SNEGSKA (reference sequence). The CDR3 here is CSARLSGTFNEQFF. CDR3 in DNA: TGCAGTGCTAGATTAAGCGGGACCTTCAATGAGCAGTTCTTC.

The sample holds a few counts of this clonotype. As DNA, the CDR3 is TGCGCCAGCAGCAGCGGGGAGAGATACCAAGAGACCCAGTACTTC. Amino acid sequence: CASSSGERYQETQYF. The rearrangement links TRBV5-1 to TRBJ2-5; 7 nucleotides match TRBD2. The CDR3 contains 15 residues. Germline CDR1 is SGHRS and CDR2 is YFSETQ. The V and J ends lost 4 bases and 0 bases, in that order; junction bases with no gene match: 6.

This clonotype was seen only a few times. The chain combines TRBV5-1 with TRBJ2-5; 7 bases fit TRBD1. CDR1 is SGHRS and CDR2 is YFSETQ in the germline V gene. V lost 4 bases and J lost 4; bases outside the gene matches: 4. This CDR3 region has 13 residues. CDR3 coding DNA: TGCGCCAGCAGCAGGTCAGGGGGAGAGACCCAGTACTTC. It encodes CASSRSGGETQYF.